What follows are 2 T cell receptor beta chains derived from one specimen sequenced in a study of blood T cell repertoires in COVID-19. Profiled with immunoSEQ multiplex PCR; TCRdb holds only in-frame clones, not every one. This sample yields about 110,000 clones, of which roughly 69% are seen a single time; 5% to 6.5% belongs to the top ten. Sequencing input: peripheral blood. These TCRs come from a man of 80 years or more with acute or convalescent COVID-19.

The chain is built from TRBV6-5 and TRBJ2-1; D may be TRBD1 (5 bases). The V and J ends lost 2 bases and 11 bases respectively, with 7 bases between them. Germline V lookup: CDR1 MNHEY, CDR2 SVGAGI. CDR3 size: 11 residues. The CDR3: CASSYMDKQFF. CDR3 DNA: TGTGCCAGCAGTTACATGGACAAGCAGTTCTTC.

V and J are TRBV6-6 and TRBJ2-7; D not resolved. Trimming left V 3 bases short and J 2 bases short, with 5 bases between. The CDR3 has 12 residues. CDR1 is MNHNY and CDR2 is SVGAGI in the germline V gene (reference sequence). The CDR3 coding sequence is TGTGCCAGCAGTTATATTACCTACGAGCAGTACTTC. Translation gives CASSYITYEQYF.